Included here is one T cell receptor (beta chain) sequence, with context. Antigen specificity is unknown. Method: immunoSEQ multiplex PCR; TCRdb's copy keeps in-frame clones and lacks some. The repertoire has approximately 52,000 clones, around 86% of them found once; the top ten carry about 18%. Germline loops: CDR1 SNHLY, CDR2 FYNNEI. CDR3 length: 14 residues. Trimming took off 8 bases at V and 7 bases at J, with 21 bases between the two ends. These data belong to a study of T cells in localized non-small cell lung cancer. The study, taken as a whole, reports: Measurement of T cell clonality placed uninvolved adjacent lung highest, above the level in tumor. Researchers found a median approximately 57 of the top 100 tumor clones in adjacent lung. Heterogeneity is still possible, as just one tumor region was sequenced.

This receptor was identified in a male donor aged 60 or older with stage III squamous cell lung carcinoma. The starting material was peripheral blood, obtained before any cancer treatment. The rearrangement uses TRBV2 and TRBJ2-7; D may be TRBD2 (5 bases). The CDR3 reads CASAGSLPPGEQYF. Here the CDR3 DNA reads TGTGCCAGCGCTGGGAGTCTCCCCCCCGGAGAGCAGTACTTC. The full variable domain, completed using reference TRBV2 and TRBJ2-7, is EPEVTQTPSHQVTQMGQEVILRCVPISNHLYFYWYRQILGQKVEFLVSFYNNEISEKSEIFDDQFSVERPDGSNFTLKIRSTKLEDSAMYFCASAGSLPPGEQYFGPGTRLTVT.